These 14 T cell receptor beta chains originate from one sample sequenced in a study of T cells after yellow fever vaccination. TCRdb re-analysed the 5' RACE reads in MiXCR, keeping a single row per CDR3 protein. The table lists 150,000 to 200,000 distinct CDR3 sequences, around 7.2% of them singletons, with roughly 2.5% in the top ten. The sample in question was CD4+ T cells sorted from PBMCs, obtained roughly 5 days after the first yellow fever vaccination. The receptors were gathered from a man younger than 30 who received the YFV17D yellow fever vaccine.

This clonotype was seen ten or more times. The chain uses TRBV29-1 and TRBJ2-7, with D possibly matching TRBD1 (6 bases). V was pared by 6 bases and J by 3 bases, with 18 bases between. CDR3 length equals 14 residues. Per germline, CDR1 SQVTM and CDR2 ANQGSEA. The CDR3 DNA sequence: TGCAGCGTGGGGCTCGGGACAAAGTTCTACGAGCAGTACTTC. Translated: CSVGLGTKFYEQYF.

The chain combines TRBV5-4 with TRBJ2-6, with TRBD2 as a possible D gene (6 bases). The CDR3 consists of 17 residues. Trimming took off 7 bases at V and 1 base at J, with 18 bases between the two ends. Germline loops: CDR1 SGHNT, CDR2 YYREEE (reference sequence). CDR3 nucleotides: TGTGCCAGCCAGAGCGGGCGGGCGCGATCTGGGGCCAACGTCCTGACTTTC. Its translation: CASQSGRARSGANVLTF.

The rearrangement joins TRBV20-1 to TRBJ2-1; 8 positions agree with TRBD1. CDR1 is DFQATT and CDR2 is SNEGSKA in the germline V gene (reference sequence). V dropped 6 bases and J dropped 7; count of bases not matched to a gene: 14. The CDR3 is made up of 15 amino acids. The CDR3 sequence: CSAYPDRDGKNEQFF. The CDR3 DNA is TGCAGTGCCTACCCGGACAGGGATGGTAAGAATGAGCAGTTCTTC.

This clonotype was counted at least ten times. The junction does not match germline at one end; this may be a read error. The chain couples TRBV6-5 to TRBJ1-1; weak D call: TRBD1 (5 bases). CDR3 length: 14 residues. Per the germline V gene, CDR1 is MNHEY and CDR2 is SVGAGI. The CDR3 DNA reads as TGTGCCAGCAGTTCCCCGGGGGTGAAGACTGAAGCTTTCTTT. Translated: CASSSPGVKTEAFF.

A few counts support this clonotype. The chain employs TRBV10-2 and TRBJ1-5; 9 bases map to TRBD1. Germline V gene sequence: CDR1 WSHSY, CDR2 SAAADI. J lost 5 bases, V lost 2 bases, and 7 bases had no gene match. This CDR3 has 16 amino acids. The CDR3 bases are TGCGCCAGCAGTGAGAGCGGTTGGACAGGGGATCAGCCCCAGCATTTT. It yields the protein CASSESGWTGDQPQHF.

In this sample, this clonotype turned up many times. The rearrangement joins TRBV20-1 to TRBJ1-1; no reliable D call. This CDR3 has 15 amino acids. Trimming removed 5 bases from V and 1 base from J, with 17 bases in between. Germline V gives CDR1 DFQATT, CDR2 SNEGSKA (reference sequence). CDR3 protein: CSAAIPLHTNTEAFF. CDR3 DNA sequence: TGCAGTGCTGCTATCCCCCTACATACGAACACTGAAGCTTTCTTT.

This clonotype turned up a few times. The rearrangement uses TRBV20-1 and TRBJ2-3, with TRBD2 matching 14 bases. This CDR3 region has 15 residues. V lost 6 bases to trimming and J lost 2 bases; unmatched junction nucleotides: 4. Germline V gene sequence: CDR1 DFQATT, CDR2 SNEGSKA (reference sequence). The CDR3 spells CSAGTSGGYTDTQYF. The CDR3 region has the DNA TGCAGTGCCGGGACTAGCGGGGGATACACAGATACGCAGTATTTT.

In its sample, this clonotype was seen a few times. The chain joins TRBV5-4 to TRBJ2-2; 9 positions agree with TRBD1. Germline trimming cut 0 bases from V and 3 bases from J; bases unmatched to any gene: 9. The CDR3 runs to 18 residues. In germline, CDR1 is SGHNT, CDR2 YYREEE (reference sequence). CDR3 sequence: CASSLALTGGRDTGELFF. Here the CDR3 DNA reads TGTGCCAGCAGCTTGGCCCTCACAGGGGGCAGGGACACCGGGGAGCTGTTTTTT. The whole variable domain, filled in from reference TRBV5-4 and TRBJ2-2, reads ETGVTQSPTHLIKTRGQQVTLRCSSQSGHNTVSWYQQALGQGPQFIFQYYREEENGRGNFPPRFSGLQFPNYSSELNVNALELDDSALYLCASSLALTGGRDTGELFFGEGSRLTVL.

This clonotype has ten or more counts. V is TRBV2 and J is TRBJ2-3; D is unresolved. This CDR3 contains 12 residues. With 5 bases removed from V and 3 bases from J, the gap between germline ends came to 6 bases. Per germline, CDR1 SNHLY and CDR2 FYNNEI. The CDR3 DNA sequence: TGTGCCAGCAGTTCTCAGACAGATACGCAGTATTTT. It specifies CASSSQTDTQYF.

This clonotype was recorded at least ten times. DNA for the CDR3: TGCGCCAGCAGCTTGGAGCCCGCCCAAGAGACCCAGTACTTC. This encodes CASSLEPAQETQYF. This sequence joins TRBV5-1 and TRBJ2-5, with D uncertain. V gave up 0 bases and J gave up 1 base, with 7 bases separating them. There are 14 residues in the CDR3. Germline V gene sequence: CDR1 SGHRS, CDR2 YFSETQ.

This clonotype was recorded many times. The chain recombines TRBV4-1 with TRBJ2-4; TRBD2 might be the D (5 bases). The CDR3 extends over 16 amino acids. The V end lost 0 bases, the J end lost 5 bases, and 14 bases lay between the germline ends. Per germline, CDR1 MGHRA and CDR2 YSYEKL. The CDR3 region is CASSQDIRGPQNIQYF. The CDR3 nucleotides are TGCGCCAGCAGCCAAGATATTAGAGGGCCCCAAAACATTCAGTACTTC.

This clonotype was counted only a few times. This sequence joins TRBV5-1 and TRBJ1-1; D gene uncertain. Trimming took 4 bases from V and 7 from J, leaving 11 bases between them. The CDR3 has 12 residues. Germline loops: CDR1 SGHRS, CDR2 YFSETQ. The CDR3: CASSASELEAFF. CDR3 sequence (DNA): TGCGCCAGCAGCGCCTCGGAGCTTGAAGCTTTCTTT. Drawing the rest from reference TRBV5-1 and TRBJ1-1, the complete variable domain is KAGVTQTPRYLIKTRGQQVTLSCSPISGHRSVSWYQQTPGQGLQFLFEYFSETQRNKGNFPGRFSGRQFSNSRSEMNVSTLELGDSALYLCASSASELEAFFGQGTRLTVV.

This clonotype was seen more than once but under ten times. V gene TRBV7-2 combines with J gene TRBJ1-1; no definite D call. V shed 2 bases and J shed 4 bases, with 11 bases lying between them. The CDR3 has 14 residues. CDR1 is SGHTA and CDR2 is FQGNSA in the germline V gene. The DNA for the CDR3 is TGTGCCAGCAGCTTATCCCACGGAGTCACTGAAGCTTTCTTT. Amino acids: CASSLSHGVTEAFF.

This clonotype was seen ten or more times. This chain uses TRBV20-1 with TRBJ2-7, with a tentative D call TRBD2 (7 bases). There are 13 residues in the CDR3. CDR1 and CDR2 from the germline V gene are DFQATT and SNEGSKA (reference sequence). Trimming took 7 bases from V and 5 from J, leaving 18 bases between them. The CDR3 sequence: CSVPLAGADEQYF. CDR3 nucleotide sequence: TGCAGTGTCCCTCTGGCGGGGGCCGACGAGCAGTACTTC.